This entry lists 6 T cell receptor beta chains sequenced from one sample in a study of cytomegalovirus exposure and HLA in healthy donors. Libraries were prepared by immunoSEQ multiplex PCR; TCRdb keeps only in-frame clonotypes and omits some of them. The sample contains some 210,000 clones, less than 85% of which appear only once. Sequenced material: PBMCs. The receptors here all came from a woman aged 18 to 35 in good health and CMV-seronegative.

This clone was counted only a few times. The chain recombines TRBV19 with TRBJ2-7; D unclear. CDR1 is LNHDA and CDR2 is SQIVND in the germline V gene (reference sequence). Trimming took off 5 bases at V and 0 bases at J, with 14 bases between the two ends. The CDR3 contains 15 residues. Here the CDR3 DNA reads TGTGCCAGTAGTCTCCCTGGGTCCCGCTCCTACGAGCAGTACTTC. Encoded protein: CASSLPGSRSYEQYF.

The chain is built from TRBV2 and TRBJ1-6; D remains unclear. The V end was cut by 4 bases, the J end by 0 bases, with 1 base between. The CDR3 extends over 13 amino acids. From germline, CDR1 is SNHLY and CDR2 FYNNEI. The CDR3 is CASSGSYNSPLHF. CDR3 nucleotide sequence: TGTGCCAGCAGTGGCTCCTATAATTCACCCCTCCACTTT.

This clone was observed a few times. The DNA of the CDR3 is TGTGCCAGCAGCTTAAATTTTAGAGGGGATGAGCAGTTCTTC. Translation gives CASSLNFRGDEQFF. The chain has TRBV7-9 and TRBJ2-1; D possibly uses TRBD1 or TRBD2 (5 bases each). CDR1 SEHNR and CDR2 FQNEAQ come from the germline V gene (reference sequence). The CDR3 runs 14 residues. V shed 2 bases and J shed 8 bases, with 13 bases lying between them.

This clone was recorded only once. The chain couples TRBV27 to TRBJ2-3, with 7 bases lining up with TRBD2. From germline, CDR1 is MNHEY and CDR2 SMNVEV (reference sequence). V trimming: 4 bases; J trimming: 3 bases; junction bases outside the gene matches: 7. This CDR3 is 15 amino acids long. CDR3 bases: TGTGCCAGCAGTTCCCAGTGGGGGGGGACAGATACGCAGTATTTT. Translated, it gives CASSSQWGGTDTQYF.

The CDR3 is CASSHPALNNEKLFF. CDR3 nucleotides: TGTGCCAGCAGTCACCCGGCCCTTAATAATGAAAAACTGTTTTTT. The rearrangement uses TRBV6-6 and TRBJ1-4; D is unresolved. Germline-derived CDR1 and CDR2 are MNHNY and SVGAGI (reference sequence). V was shortened by 5 bases and J by 4 bases, with 14 bases between the two germline ends. This CDR3 has 15 residues.

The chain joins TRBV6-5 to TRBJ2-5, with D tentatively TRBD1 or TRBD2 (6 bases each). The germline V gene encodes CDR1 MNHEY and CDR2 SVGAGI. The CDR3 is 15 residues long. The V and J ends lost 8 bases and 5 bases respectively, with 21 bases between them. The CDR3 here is CASSFVGGRVETQYF. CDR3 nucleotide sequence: TGTGCCAGCTCCTTCGTAGGGGGGCGCGTGGAGACCCAGTACTTC.